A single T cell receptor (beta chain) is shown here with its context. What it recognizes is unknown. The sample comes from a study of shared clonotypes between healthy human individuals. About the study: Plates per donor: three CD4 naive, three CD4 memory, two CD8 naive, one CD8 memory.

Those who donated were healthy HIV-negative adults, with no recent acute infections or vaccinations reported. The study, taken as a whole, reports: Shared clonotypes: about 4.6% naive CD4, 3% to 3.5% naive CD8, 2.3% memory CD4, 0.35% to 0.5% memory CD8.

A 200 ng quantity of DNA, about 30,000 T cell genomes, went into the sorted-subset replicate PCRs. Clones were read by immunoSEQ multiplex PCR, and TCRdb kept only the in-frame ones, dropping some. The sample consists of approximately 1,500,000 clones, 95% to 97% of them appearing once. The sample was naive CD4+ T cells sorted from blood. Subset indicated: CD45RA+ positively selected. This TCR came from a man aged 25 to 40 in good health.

CDR3 sequence (DNA): TGTGCCAGCTCTCAGTCCTTGGCCGATACGCAGTATTTT. It is translated as CASSQSLADTQYF. The V call is TRBV9, the J call TRBJ2-3; D is uncertain. CDR3 size: 13 residues. Germline V lookup: CDR1 SGDLS, CDR2 YYNGEE. Trimming stripped 7 bases from V and 6 bases from J, with 15 bases between. Looking up the rest from reference TRBV9 and TRBJ2-3 gives the full variable domain: DSGVTQTPKHLITATGQRVTLRCSPRSGDLSVYWYQQSLDQGLQFLIQYYNGEERAKGNILERFSAQQFPDLHSELNLSSLELGDSALYFCASSQSLADTQYFGPGTRLTVL.